A selection of T cell receptor beta chains follows, all from one sample in a study of T cell changes during pregnancy in multiple sclerosis. Generated by immunoSEQ multiplex PCR, the TCRdb table keeps only in-frame clones and is missing some. Of about 49,000 clones in the sample, 90% to 95% were seen once. The source was peripheral blood, collected after pregnancy. The receptors come from a female donor with multiple sclerosis, enrolled in a pregnancy study. Both conserved end residues are part of each CDR3. Each record gives: J gene, clone size, V gene, D gene, CDR3 protein, CDR3 DNA. D genes are given only for firm matches. For some rows the clone size is stated as once, few or many, or as a class when expanded; others skip it.

TRBJ2-7 | . | TRBV9 | . | CASSVGQWYEQYF | TGTGCCAGCAGCGTTGGACAGTGGTACGAGCAGTACTTC
TRBJ1-2 | . | TRBV9 | . | CASSVVSFGYTF | TGTGCCAGCAGCGTAGTTAGTTTCGGCTACACCTTC
TRBJ1-6 | . | TRBV19 | TRBD1 | CASSPVTGGNNSPLHF | TGTGCCAGTAGCCCTGTGACAGGGGGGAACAATTCACCCCTCCACTTT
TRBJ2-1 | . | TRBV29-1 | TRBD2 | CSVEGLAGINNEQFF | TGCAGCGTTGAAGGGCTAGCGGGGATAAACAATGAGCAGTTCTTC
TRBJ2-7 | . | TRBV18 | . | CASSRDLSTYEQYF | TGTGCCAGCTCACGTGACTTATCAACCTACGAGCAGTACTTC
TRBJ1-6 | . | TRBV7-2 | . | CASSLVRQDSPLHF | TGTGCCAGCAGCTTGGTTAGGCAGGATTCACCCCTCCACTTT
TRBJ2-5 | . | TRBV5-4 | . | CATTTGRETQYF | TGTGCCACGACCACAGGGCGAGAGACCCAGTACTTC
TRBJ2-7 | . | TRBV7-9 | TRBD1 | CASSGTAYYEQYF | TGTGCCAGCAGCGGGACAGCATACTACGAGCAGTACTTC
TRBJ1-2 | . | TRBV7-2 | . | CASSLRVQGTHGYTF | TGTGCCAGCAGCTTAAGGGTCCAGGGGACCCATGGCTACACCTTC
TRBJ2-3 | . | TRBV6-4 | TRBD1 | CASSSTRDRGDTQYF | TGTGCCAGCAGCTCAACCCGGGACAGGGGGGATACGCAGTATTTT
TRBJ2-7 | few | TRBV7-6 | . | CASSSGRGRGEQYF | TGTGCCAGCAGCTCCGGCCGCGGAAGGGGCGAGCAGTACTTC
TRBJ2-1 | . | TRBV7-9 | . | CASSLTSGGLNNEQFF | TGTGCCAGCAGCTTAACCTCCGGGGGTTTAAACAATGAGCAGTTCTTC
TRBJ1-1 | once | TRBV6-5 | . | CASTPGEVWPEAFF | TGTGCCAGCACCCCGGGGGAGGTATGGCCGGAAGCTTTCTTT
TRBJ2-3 | . | TRBV4-3 | TRBD2 | CASSQNRSRGGGDTQYF | TGCGCCAGCAGCCAAAACCGGTCGCGGGGGGGCGGAGATACGCAGTATTTT
TRBJ1-1 | . | TRBV6-5 | . | CASSYTVNTEAFF | TGTGCCAGCAGTTACACTGTGAACACTGAAGCTTTCTTT
TRBJ2-5 | . | TRBV6-5 | TRBD1 | CASRPTGAETQYF | TGTGCCAGCAGACCAACAGGGGCGGAGACCCAGTACTTC
TRBJ2-1 | . | TRBV4-3 | TRBD1 | CASSPDGQGLDEQFF | TGCGCCAGCAGCCCGGATGGACAGGGCTTAGATGAGCAGTTCTTC
TRBJ2-1 | once | TRBV9 | . | CASSMSGLTYNEQFF | TGTGCCAGCAGCATGTCGGGACTTACTTACAATGAGCAGTTCTTC
TRBJ1-5 | . | TRBV9 | . | CASSVAFDGTPYSNQPQHF | TGTGCCAGCAGCGTAGCCTTCGACGGGACACCTTATAGCAATCAGCCCCAGCATTTT
TRBJ2-7 | . | TRBV30 | . | CAWSPTDRYEQYF | TGTGCCTGGAGTCCCACAGACAGGTACGAGCAGTACTTC
TRBJ1-6 | few | TRBV6-5 | TRBD1 | CASRATGPNSPLHF | TGTGCCAGCAGAGCGACAGGGCCAAATTCACCCCTCCACTTT
TRBJ2-7 | . | TRBV5-4 | TRBD2 | CASSGGPSGDYEQYF | TGTGCCAGCAGCGGGGGCCCTAGCGGGGACTACGAGCAGTACTTC
TRBJ1-1 | . | TRBV21-1 | . | CASSKSGGTTNTEAFF | TGTGCCAGCAGCAAAAGCGGGGGGACCACGAACACTGAAGCTTTCTTT
TRBJ1-2 | once | TRBV6-5 | TRBD1 | CASSDSNRGDRGYTF | TGTGCCAGCAGTGACTCGAACAGGGGGGACAGGGGCTACACCTTC
TRBJ2-6 | . | TRBV2 | . | CASSGDRNSGANVLTF | TGTGCCAGCAGTGGAGACAGAAACTCTGGGGCCAACGTCCTGACTTTC
TRBJ2-3 | once | TRBV18 | . | CASSPPRQPGTDTQYF | TGTGCCAGCTCACCACCGAGGCAGCCGGGCACAGATACGCAGTATTTT
TRBJ1-5 | few | TRBV11-1 | . | CASSLGGDQPQHF | TGTGCCAGCAGCTTGGGCGGGGATCAGCCCCAGCATTTT
TRBJ1-3 | . | TRBV30 | . | CAWSLGPGNTIYF | TGTGCCTGGAGTTTGGGGCCTGGAAACACCATATATTTT
TRBJ1-2 | . | TRBV18 | . | CASSPQRDYGYTF | TGTGCCAGCTCGCCTCAGAGGGACTATGGCTACACCTTC
TRBJ1-1 | . | TRBV7-9 | TRBD1 | CASSSWTGGGPEAFF | TGTGCCAGCAGCTCATGGACAGGCGGGGGGCCTGAAGCTTTCTTT
TRBJ1-5 | . | TRBV5-3 | TRBD1 | CARSLWSGGGQPQHF | TGTGCCAGAAGCTTGTGGTCAGGGGGCGGTCAGCCCCAGCATTTT
TRBJ2-7 | . | TRBV7-8 | . | CASSLRSTSAYEQYF | TGTGCCAGCAGCTTAAGGTCGACTTCGGCCTACGAGCAGTACTTC
TRBJ2-7 | . | TRBV2 | TRBD2 | CASVGGGAVYEQYF | TGTGCCAGCGTCGGCGGGGGGGCCGTCTACGAGCAGTACTTC
TRBJ2-2 | . | TRBV9 | . | CASSSQGLGKLFF | TGTGCCAGCAGCTCCCAGGGGCTCGGGAAGCTGTTTTTT
TRBJ2-3 | . | TRBV29-1 | . | CSVVQGSTDTQYF | TGCAGCGTTGTTCAGGGGAGCACAGATACGCAGTATTTT
TRBJ2-7 | . | TRBV6-1 | TRBD2 | CASRVLAGAPYEQYF | TGTGCCAGCAGAGTACTAGCGGGGGCCCCCTACGAGCAGTACTTC
TRBJ2-7 | . | TRBV19 | . | CASSTESSYEQYF | TGTGCCAGTAGTACGGAGAGTTCCTACGAGCAGTACTTC
TRBJ1-4 | . | TRBV19 | . | CASMQGEDEKLFF | TGTGCCAGTATGCAGGGCGAGGATGAAAAACTGTTTTTT
TRBJ2-7 | . | TRBV6-5 | TRBD2 | CASRYTGGPNEQYF | TGTGCCAGCAGGTACACGGGGGGTCCCAACGAGCAGTACTTC
TRBJ2-7 | . | TRBV7-2 | TRBD2 | CASSLSGGGAYEQYF | TGTGCCAGCAGCTTAAGCGGCGGGGGGGCCTACGAGCAGTACTTC
TRBJ2-3 | . | TRBV4-2 | TRBD2 | CASSQDISGGARDTQYF | TGTGCCAGCAGCCAAGATATAAGCGGGGGGGCAAGAGATACGCAGTATTTT
TRBJ2-3 | . | TRBV7-3 | . | CASSPDRTSTDTQYF | TGTGCCAGCAGCCCGGACAGAACTAGCACAGATACGCAGTATTTT
TRBJ2-1 | medium-sized | TRBV6-4 | TRBD2 | CASSDSGGASNEQFF | TGTGCCAGCAGTGACAGCGGGGGGGCAAGCAATGAGCAGTTCTTC
TRBJ2-1 | . | TRBV7-3 | TRBD2 | CASSSRGGGYNEQFF | TGTGCCAGCAGCTCCCGGGGCGGGGGCTACAATGAGCAGTTCTTC
TRBJ2-7 | . | TRBV12-1 | . | CASSFLIF | TGTGCCAGTTCCTTCCTAATCTTC
TRBJ2-5 | . | TRBV6-5 | . | CASRTGGTQYF | TGTGCCAGCAGGACCGGGGGGACCCAGTACTTC
TRBJ2-5 | . | TRBV28 | TRBD2 | CASSSPGLAGSGEETQYF | TGTGCCAGCAGTTCTCCGGGACTAGCGGGGTCGGGGGAAGAGACCCAGTACTTC
TRBJ2-2 | . | TRBV4-1 | TRBD1 | CASSPQGTRGLGGELFF | TGCGCCAGCAGCCCACAGGGGACCCGGGGATTGGGCGGGGAGCTGTTTTTT
TRBJ2-1 | . | TRBV29-1 | . | CSVAPRNEQFF | TGCAGCGTTGCTCCGCGGAATGAGCAGTTCTTC
TRBJ1-5 | . | TRBV7-9 | TRBD1 | CASSPDRGYQPQHF | TGTGCCAGCAGCCCGGACAGGGGATATCAGCCCCAGCATTTT
TRBJ2-7 | . | TRBV5-4 | TRBD1 | CASSDRGRMRYEQYF | TGTGCCAGCAGCGACAGGGGGCGCATGCGGTACGAGCAGTACTTC
TRBJ1-5 | . | TRBV30 | . | CAWSYKGGGQPQHF | TGTGCCTGGAGTTATAAGGGCGGGGGTCAGCCCCAGCATTTT
TRBJ2-3 | . | TRBV2 | . | CASSEPLAGGTQYF | TGTGCCAGCAGTGAACCACTAGCAGGAGGTACGCAGTATTTT
TRBJ1-2 | . | TRBV19 | TRBD1 | CASSRGQGDSYGYTF | TGTGCCAGTAGTAGGGGACAGGGCGACAGCTATGGCTACACCTTC
TRBJ2-7 | . | TRBV7-2 | TRBD2 | CASSLGAGLAYEQYF | TGTGCCAGCAGCTTAGGGGCCGGACTAGCCTACGAGCAGTACTTC
TRBJ1-1 | . | TRBV11-2 | . | CASSPAPRNTEAFF | TGTGCCAGCAGCCCTGCCCCCAGGAACACTGAAGCTTTCTTT
TRBJ2-3 | . | TRBV9 | . | CASSAQGSQDTQYF | TGTGCCAGCAGCGCACAGGGTTCCCAAGATACGCAGTATTTT